Below are 2 T cell receptor beta chains sequenced from a single sample in a study of T cells in Graves' hyperthyroidism and ophthalmopathy. Template material for amplifying TCR beta CDR3 regions consisted of RNA transcripts. The HTBI primer set served for first-round RT-PCR of the TCR CDR3. MiXCR, run by TCRdb on the multiplex PCR reads, gives a single entry per CDR3 protein. Counted here are 550,000 to 800,000 distinct CDR3 sequences, roughly 17% occurring once; the ten biggest clones make up around 16%. The sample comprised blood. Receptors originate from a man aged 50 or older with Graves' hyperthyroidism.

This clonotype has ten or more counts. The V call is TRBV11-2, the J call TRBJ2-7, with D unresolved. The CDR3 is 15 residues long. V was shortened by 1 base and J by 3 bases, with 13 bases between the two germline ends. Per germline, CDR1 SGHAT and CDR2 FQNNGV. DNA of the CDR3: TGTGCCAGCAGCTTAGTTGGCTACAGAGACTACGAGCAGTACTTC. Its protein product is CASSLVGYRDYEQYF.

A note on this clonotype: At one end, the junction sequence differs from germline, possibly due to a read error. The rearrangement uses TRBV19 and TRBJ2-7; 9 bases agree with TRBD1. The CDR3 is 14 residues long. Per germline, CDR1 LNHDA and CDR2 SQIVND (reference sequence). Here the CDR3 DNA reads TGTGCCAGTGCCACAGGGACAGGGACTTACGAGCAGCACTTC. Translation: CASATGTGTYEQHF.